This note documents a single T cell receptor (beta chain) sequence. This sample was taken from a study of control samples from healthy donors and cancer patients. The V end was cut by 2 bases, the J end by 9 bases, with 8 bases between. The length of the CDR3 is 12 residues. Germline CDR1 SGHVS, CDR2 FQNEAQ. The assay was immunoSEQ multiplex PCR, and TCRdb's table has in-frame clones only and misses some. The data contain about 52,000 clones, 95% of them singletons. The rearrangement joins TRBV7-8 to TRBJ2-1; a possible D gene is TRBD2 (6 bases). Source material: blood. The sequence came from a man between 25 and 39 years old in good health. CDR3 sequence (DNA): TGTGCCAGCAGCTTATCCGGGGGTGAGCAGTTCTTC. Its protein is CASSLSGGEQFF.